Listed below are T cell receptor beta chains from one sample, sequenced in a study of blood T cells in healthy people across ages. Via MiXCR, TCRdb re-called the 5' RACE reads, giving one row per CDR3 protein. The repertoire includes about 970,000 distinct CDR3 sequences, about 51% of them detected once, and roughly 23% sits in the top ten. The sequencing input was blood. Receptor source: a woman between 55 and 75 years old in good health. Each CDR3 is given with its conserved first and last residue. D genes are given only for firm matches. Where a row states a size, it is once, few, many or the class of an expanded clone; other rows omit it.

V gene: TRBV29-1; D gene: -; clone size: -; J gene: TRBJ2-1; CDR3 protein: CSVAGASSYNEQFF; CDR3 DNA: TGCAGCGTCGCCGGGGCCTCCTCCTACAATGAGCAGTTCTTC
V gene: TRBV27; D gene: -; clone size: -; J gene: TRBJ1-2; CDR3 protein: CASSLKPRLRGYTF; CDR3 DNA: TGTGCCAGCAGTTTAAAGCCCAGGCTGAGGGGCTACACCTTC
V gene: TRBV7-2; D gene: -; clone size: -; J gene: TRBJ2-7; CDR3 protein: CASSLFRLTAYEQYF; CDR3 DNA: TGTGCCAGCAGCTTATTCCGCCTCACGGCCTACGAGCAGTACTTC
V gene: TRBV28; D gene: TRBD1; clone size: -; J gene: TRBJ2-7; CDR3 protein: CASRPGTATPSYEQYF; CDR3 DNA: TGTGCCAGCAGACCTGGGACAGCTACTCCCTCCTACGAGCAGTACTTC
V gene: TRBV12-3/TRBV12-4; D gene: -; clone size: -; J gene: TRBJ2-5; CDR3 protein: CASSFGGGDGETQYF; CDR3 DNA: TGTGCCAGCAGTTTCGGGGGAGGTGACGGAGAGACCCAGTACTTC
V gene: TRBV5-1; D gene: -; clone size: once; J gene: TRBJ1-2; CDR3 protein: CASSLELGLNYGYTF; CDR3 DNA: TGCGCCAGCAGCTTGGAGCTGGGGCTTAACTATGGCTACACCTTC
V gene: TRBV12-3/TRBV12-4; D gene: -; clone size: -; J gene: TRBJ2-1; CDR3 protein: CASSNVQGGNEQFF; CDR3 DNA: TGTGCCAGCTCAAATGTCCAGGGGGGTAATGAGCAGTTCTTC
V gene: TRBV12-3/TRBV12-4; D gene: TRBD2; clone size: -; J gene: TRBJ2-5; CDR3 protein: CASSLGTWREVRETQYF; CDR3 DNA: TGTGCCAGCAGTTTAGGGACCTGGCGGGAGGTACGAGAGACCCAGTACTTC
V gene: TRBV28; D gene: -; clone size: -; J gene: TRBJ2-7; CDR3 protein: CASTDYLNEQYF; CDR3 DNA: TGTGCCAGCACGGACTATCTCAACGAGCAGTACTTC
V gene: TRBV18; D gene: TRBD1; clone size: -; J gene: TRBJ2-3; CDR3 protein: CASSPRRGQGSPDTQYF; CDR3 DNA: TGTGCCAGCTCACCAAGACGCGGACAGGGATCCCCAGATACGCAGTATTTT
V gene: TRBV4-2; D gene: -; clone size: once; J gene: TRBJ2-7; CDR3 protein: CASGHLQGNNEQYF; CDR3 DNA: TGTGCCAGCGGCCACCTTCAGGGGAACAATGAGCAGTACTTC
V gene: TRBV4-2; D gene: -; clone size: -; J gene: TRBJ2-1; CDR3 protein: CASSQEGNSGGEYNEQFF; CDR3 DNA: TGTGCCAGCAGCCAAGAGGGGAACTCTGGCGGCGAATACAATGAGCAGTTCTTC
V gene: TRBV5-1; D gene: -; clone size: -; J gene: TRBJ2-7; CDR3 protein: CASSLAAGNTGEQYF; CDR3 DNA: TGCGCCAGCAGCCTCGCGGCGGGGAACACCGGGGAGCAGTACTTC
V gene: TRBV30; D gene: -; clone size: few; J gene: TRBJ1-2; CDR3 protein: CAWRGSRDYGYTF; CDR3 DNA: TGTGCCTGGAGGGGATCCCGGGACTATGGCTACACCTTC
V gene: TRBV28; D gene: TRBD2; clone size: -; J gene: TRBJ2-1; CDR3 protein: CASSLGLAHYNEQFF; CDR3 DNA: TGTGCCAGCAGTTTGGGACTAGCGCATTACAATGAGCAGTTCTTC
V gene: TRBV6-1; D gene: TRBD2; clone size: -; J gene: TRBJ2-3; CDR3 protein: CGGSRETDGGTQYF; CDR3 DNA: TGTGGCGGGAGCCGAGAAACAGATGGGGGTACGCAGTATTTT
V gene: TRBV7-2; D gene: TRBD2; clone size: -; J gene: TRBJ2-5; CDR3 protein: CASSGGGGEVQETQYF; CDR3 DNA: TGTGCCAGCAGCGGAGGTGGGGGGGAGGTCCAAGAGACCCAGTACTTC
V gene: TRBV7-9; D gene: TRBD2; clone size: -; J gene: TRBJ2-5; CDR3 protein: CASSLMAGGETQYF; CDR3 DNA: TGTGCCAGCAGCTTAATGGCGGGAGGGGAGACCCAGTACTTC
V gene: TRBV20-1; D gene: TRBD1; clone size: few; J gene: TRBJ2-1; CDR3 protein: CSARRPSQGDEQFF; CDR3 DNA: TGCAGTGCTAGGCGCCCATCGCAGGGGGATGAGCAGTTCTTC
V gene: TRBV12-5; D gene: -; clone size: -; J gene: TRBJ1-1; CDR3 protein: CASGVRRYTEAFF; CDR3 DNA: TGTGCTAGTGGGGTCCGGAGGTACACTGAAGCTTTCTTT
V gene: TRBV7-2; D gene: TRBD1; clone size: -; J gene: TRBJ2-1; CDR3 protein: CASRYRGSDEQFF; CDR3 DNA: TGTGCCAGCAGGTACAGGGGTTCCGATGAGCAGTTCTTC
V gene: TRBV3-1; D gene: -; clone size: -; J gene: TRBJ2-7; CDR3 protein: CASSLLQTTYEQYF; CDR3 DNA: TGTGCCAGCAGCCTTCTTCAAACAACCTACGAGCAGTACTTC
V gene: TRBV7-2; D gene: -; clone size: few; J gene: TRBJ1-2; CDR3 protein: CASSLVSRTNYGYTF; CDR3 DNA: TGTGCCAGCAGCTTAGTTAGCCGGACTAACTATGGCTACACCTTC
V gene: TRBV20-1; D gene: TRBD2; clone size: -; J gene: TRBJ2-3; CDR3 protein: CSATGGGPKHRDTQYF; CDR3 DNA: TGCAGTGCTACTGGGGGGGGACCCAAACATCGCGATACGCAGTATTTT
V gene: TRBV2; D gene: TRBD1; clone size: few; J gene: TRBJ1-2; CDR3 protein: CASRRQGYGYTF; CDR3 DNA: TGTGCCAGCAGACGACAGGGGTATGGCTACACCTTC
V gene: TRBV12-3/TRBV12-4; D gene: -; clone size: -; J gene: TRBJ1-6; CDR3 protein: CASGLLGQSSPLHF; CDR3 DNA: TGTGCCAGCGGCCTCCTGGGACAAAGTTCACCCCTCCACTTT
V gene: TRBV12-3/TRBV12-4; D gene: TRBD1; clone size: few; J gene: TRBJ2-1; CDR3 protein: CASSLAERTGRQFF; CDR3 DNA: TGTGCCAGCAGTTTAGCGGAAAGGACAGGGCGGCAGTTCTTC
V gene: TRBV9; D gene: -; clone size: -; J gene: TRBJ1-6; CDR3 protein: CASSSGRAVHSGLPLHF; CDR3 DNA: TGTGCCAGCAGCTCAGGGCGGGCCGTGCATTCGGGTCTACCCCTCCACTTT
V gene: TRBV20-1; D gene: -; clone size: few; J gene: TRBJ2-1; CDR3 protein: CSASIRTRTNNEQFF; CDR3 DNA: TGCAGTGCTAGTATCCGGACCCGGACCAACAATGAGCAGTTCTTC